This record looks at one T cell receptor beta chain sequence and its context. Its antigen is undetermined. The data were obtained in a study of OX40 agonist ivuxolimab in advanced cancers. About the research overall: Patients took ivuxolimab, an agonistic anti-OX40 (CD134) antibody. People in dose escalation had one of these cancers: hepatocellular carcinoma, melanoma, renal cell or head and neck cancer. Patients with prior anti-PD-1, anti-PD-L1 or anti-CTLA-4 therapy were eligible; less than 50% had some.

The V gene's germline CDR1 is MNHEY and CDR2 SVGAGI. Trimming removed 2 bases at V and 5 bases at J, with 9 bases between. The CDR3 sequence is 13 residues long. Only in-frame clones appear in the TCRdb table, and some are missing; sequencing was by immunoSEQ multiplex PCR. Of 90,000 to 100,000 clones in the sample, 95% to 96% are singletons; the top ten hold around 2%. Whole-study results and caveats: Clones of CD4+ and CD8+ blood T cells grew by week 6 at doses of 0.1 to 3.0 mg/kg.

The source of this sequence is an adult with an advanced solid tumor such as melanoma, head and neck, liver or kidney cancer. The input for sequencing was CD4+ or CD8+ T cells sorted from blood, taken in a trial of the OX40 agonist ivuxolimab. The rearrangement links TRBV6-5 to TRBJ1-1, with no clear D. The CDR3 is CASSYGSGTEAFF. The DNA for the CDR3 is TGTGCCAGCAGTTACGGATCCGGGACTGAAGCTTTCTTT.